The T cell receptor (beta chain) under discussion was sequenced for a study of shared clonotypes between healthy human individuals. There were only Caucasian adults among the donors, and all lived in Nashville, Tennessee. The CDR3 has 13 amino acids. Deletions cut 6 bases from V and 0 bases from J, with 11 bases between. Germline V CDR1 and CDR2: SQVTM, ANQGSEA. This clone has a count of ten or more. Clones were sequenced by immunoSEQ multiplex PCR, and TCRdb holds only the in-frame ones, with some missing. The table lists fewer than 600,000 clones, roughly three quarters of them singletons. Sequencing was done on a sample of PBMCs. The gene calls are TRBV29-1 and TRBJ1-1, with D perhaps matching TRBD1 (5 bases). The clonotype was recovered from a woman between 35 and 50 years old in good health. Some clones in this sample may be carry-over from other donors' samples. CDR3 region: CSVCWDLNTEAFF. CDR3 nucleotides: TGCAGCGTCTGCTGGGACCTGAACACTGAAGCTTTCTTT.